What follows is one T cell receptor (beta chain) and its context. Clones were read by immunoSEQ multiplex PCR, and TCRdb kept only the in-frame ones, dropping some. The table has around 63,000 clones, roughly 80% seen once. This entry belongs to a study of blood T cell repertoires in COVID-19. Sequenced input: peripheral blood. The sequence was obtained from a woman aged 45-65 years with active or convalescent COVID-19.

Here the CDR3 DNA reads TGTGCCAGCAGTCTCTTCGGCGAGCAGTACTTC. Amino acid sequence: CASSLFGEQYF. The rearrangement uses TRBV12-3 or TRBV12-4 and TRBJ2-7; no reliable D call. The CDR3 consists of 11 residues. Trimming removed 5 bases from V and 6 bases from J, with 8 bases in between.